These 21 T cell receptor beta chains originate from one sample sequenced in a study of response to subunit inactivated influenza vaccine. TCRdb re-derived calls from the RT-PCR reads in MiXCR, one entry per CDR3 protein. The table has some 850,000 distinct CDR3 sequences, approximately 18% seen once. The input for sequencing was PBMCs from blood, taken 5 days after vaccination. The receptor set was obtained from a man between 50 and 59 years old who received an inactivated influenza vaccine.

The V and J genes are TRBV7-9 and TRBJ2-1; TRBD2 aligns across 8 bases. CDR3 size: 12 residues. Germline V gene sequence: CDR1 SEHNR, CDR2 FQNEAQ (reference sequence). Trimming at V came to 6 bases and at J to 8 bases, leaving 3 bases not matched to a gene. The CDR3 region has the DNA TGTGCCAGCAGAACGGGGGGGCATGAGCAGTTCTTC. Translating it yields CASRTGGHEQFF.

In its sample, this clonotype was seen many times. In DNA form, the CDR3 reads TGTGCCAGCAGACAAGACAGCTCTGGGGCCAACGTCCTGACTTTC. Encoded protein: CASRQDSSGANVLTF. The chain combines TRBV6-2 or TRBV6-3 with TRBJ2-6; possibly TRBD1 for D (5 bases). Germline V gene lookup returns CDR1 MNHEY and CDR2 SVGEGT. The CDR3 contains 15 residues. V was trimmed by 6 bases and J by 0 bases, leaving 9 bases between them.

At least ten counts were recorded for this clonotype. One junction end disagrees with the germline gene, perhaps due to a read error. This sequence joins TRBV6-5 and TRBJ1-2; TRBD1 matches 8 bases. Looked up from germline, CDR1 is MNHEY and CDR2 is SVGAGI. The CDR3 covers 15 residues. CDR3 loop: CASSYGTGRNNGYTF. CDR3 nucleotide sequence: TGTGCCAGCAGTTACGGGACAGGACGTAACAATGGCTACACCTTC.

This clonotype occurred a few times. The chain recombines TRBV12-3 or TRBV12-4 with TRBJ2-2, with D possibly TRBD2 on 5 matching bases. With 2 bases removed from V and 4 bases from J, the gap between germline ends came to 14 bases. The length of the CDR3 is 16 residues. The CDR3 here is CASSLSAGEGTGELFF. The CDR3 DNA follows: TGTGCCAGCAGTTTATCGGCAGGCGAGGGCACCGGGGAGCTGTTTTTT.

The CDR3 sequence: CSAGRDRAQETQYF. CDR3 DNA: TGCAGTGCTGGCCGGGACAGGGCCCAAGAGACCCAGTACTTC. The chain carries TRBV20-1 and TRBJ2-5, with TRBD1 matching 9 bases. Germline assignment: CDR1 DFQATT and CDR2 SNEGSKA (reference sequence). Unmatched junction bases numbered 5, after V lost 5 bases and J lost 1 base. CDR3 length equals 14 residues.

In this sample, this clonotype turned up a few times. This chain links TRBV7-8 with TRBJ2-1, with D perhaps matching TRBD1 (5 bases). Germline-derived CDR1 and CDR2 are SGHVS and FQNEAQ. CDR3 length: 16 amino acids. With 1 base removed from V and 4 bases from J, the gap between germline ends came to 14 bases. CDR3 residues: CASSLGRQRKYNEQFF. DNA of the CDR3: TGTGCCAGCAGCTTAGGCCGACAGAGAAAGTACAATGAGCAGTTCTTC.

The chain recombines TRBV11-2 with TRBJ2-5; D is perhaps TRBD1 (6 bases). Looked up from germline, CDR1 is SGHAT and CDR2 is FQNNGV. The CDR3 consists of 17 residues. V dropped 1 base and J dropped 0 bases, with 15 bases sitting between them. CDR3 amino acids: CASSLVLQGENQETQYF. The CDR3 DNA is TGTGCCAGCAGCTTAGTACTACAGGGTGAGAACCAAGAGACCCAGTACTTC.

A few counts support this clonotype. The CDR3 DNA sequence: TGTGCCAGTAGCCAAGAGGGACAAACGCCGTACTACGAGCAGTACTTC. Translating it yields CASSQEGQTPYYEQYF. This rearrangement joins TRBV19 to TRBJ2-7; the D gene is possibly TRBD1 (6 bases). Trimming cost V 6 bases and J 3 bases, with 21 bases left between them. The CDR3 is 16 amino acids. The germline CDR1 and CDR2 sequences are LNHDA and SQIVND (reference sequence).

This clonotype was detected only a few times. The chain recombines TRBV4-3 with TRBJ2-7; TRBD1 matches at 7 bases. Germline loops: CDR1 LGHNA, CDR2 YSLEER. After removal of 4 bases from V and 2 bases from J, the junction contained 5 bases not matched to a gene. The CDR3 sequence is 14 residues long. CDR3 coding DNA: TGCGCCAGCAGCCGGGCACAGGGGACCTACGAGCAGTACTTC. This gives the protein CASSRAQGTYEQYF.

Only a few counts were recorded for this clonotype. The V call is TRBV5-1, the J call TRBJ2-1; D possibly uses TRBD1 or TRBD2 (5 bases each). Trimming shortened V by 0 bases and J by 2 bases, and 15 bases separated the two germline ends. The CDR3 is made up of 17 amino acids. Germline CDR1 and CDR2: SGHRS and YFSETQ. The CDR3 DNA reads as TGCGCCAGCAGCTTGGGGTCTGGGGGATCTACCTACAATGAGCAGTTCTTC. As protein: CASSLGSGGSTYNEQFF.

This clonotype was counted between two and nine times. As DNA, the CDR3 is TGTGCCAGCGCCTGGACTAGCGGGGGGGCAGATACGCAGTATTTT. It yields the protein CASAWTSGGADTQYF. This rearrangement joins TRBV27 to TRBJ2-3; the match to TRBD2 covers 15 bases. This CDR3 is 15 amino acids long. V trimming: 8 bases; J trimming: 4 bases; junction bases outside the gene matches: 4. Germline V CDR1 and CDR2: MNHEY, SMNVEV (reference sequence).

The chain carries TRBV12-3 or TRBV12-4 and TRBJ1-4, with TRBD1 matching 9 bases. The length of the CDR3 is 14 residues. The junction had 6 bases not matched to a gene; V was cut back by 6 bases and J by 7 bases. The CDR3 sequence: CASRYRGQGEKLFF. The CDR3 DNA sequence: TGTGCCAGCAGGTACAGGGGGCAAGGTGAAAAACTGTTTTTT.

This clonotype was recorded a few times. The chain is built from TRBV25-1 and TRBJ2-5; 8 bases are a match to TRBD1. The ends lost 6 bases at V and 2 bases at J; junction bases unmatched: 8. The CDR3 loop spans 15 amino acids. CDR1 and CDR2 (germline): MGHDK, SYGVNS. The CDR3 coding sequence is TGTGCCAGCAGCACTCTGACAGGGGCGCAAGAGACCCAGTACTTC. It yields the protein CASSTLTGAQETQYF.

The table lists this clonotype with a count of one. In nucleotides, the CDR3 is TGTGCCACCAGCAGAGATCCCGGGGCCCTATTGGAGACCCAGTACTTC. Translated: CATSRDPGALLETQYF. This rearrangement joins TRBV15 to TRBJ2-5, with D perhaps assigned TRBD1 or TRBD2 (5 bases each). V was shortened by 0 bases and J by 5 bases, with 16 bases between the two germline ends. This CDR3 region has 16 residues. Germline V gene sequence: CDR1 LNHNV, CDR2 YYDKDF (reference sequence). Full variable domain (outside the CDR3, taken from reference TRBV15 and TRBJ2-5): DAMVIQNPRYQVTQFGKPVTLSCSQTLNHNVMYWYQQKSSQAPKLLFHYYDKDFNNEADTPDNFQSRRPNTSFCFLDIRSPGLGDTAMYLCATSRDPGALLETQYFGPGTRLLVL.

The CDR3 DNA sequence: TGTGCCAGCAGCTTAAGCTACAGGCGCCTGACAAGATACAATGAGCAGTTCTTC. Translated, it gives CASSLSYRRLTRYNEQFF. The rearrangement uses TRBV11-1 and TRBJ2-1, with D maybe TRBD1 (5 bases). The CDR3 contains 18 residues. The germline V and J ends were trimmed by 2 bases and 4 bases, with 21 bases remaining between them. Germline V CDR1 and CDR2: SGHAT, FQDESV (reference sequence). Drawing the rest from reference TRBV11-1 and TRBJ2-1, the complete variable domain is EAEVAQSPRYKITEKSQAVAFWCDPISGHATLYWYRQILGQGPELLVQFQDESVVDDSQLPKDRFSAERLKGVDSTLKIQPAELGDSAMYLCASSLSYRRLTRYNEQFFGPGTRLTVL.

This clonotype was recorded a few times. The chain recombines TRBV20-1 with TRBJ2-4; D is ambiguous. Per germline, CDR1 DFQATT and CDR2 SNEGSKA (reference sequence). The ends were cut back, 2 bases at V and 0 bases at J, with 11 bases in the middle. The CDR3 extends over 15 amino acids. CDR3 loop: CSARSAARAKNIQYF. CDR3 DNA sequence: TGCAGTGCTAGATCTGCAGCCAGAGCCAAAAACATTCAGTACTTC.

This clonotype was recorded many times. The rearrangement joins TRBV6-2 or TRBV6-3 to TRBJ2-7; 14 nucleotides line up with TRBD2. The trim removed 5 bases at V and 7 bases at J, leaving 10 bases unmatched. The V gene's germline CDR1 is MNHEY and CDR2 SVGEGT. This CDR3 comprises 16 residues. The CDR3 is CASSQLSGTSGREQYF. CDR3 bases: TGTGCCAGCAGTCAGTTGTCCGGGACTAGCGGGAGAGAGCAGTACTTC.

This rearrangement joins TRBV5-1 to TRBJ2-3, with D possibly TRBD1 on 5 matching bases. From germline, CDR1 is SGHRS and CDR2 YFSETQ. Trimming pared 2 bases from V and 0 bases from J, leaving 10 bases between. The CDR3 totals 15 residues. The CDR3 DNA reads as TGCGCCAGCAGCTTTTTAGGGGCAAGCACAGATACGCAGTATTTT. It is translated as CASSFLGASTDTQYF.

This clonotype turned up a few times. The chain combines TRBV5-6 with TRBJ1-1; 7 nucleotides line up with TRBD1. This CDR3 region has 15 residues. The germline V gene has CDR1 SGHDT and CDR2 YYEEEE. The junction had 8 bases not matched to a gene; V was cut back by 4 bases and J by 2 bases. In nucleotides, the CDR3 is TGTGCCAGCAGCAGACGACAGGGAATAAACACTGAAGCTTTCTTT. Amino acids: CASSRRQGINTEAFF.

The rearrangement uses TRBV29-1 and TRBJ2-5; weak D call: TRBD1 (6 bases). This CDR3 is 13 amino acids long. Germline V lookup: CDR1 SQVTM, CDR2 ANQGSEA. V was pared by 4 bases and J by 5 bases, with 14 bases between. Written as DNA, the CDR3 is TGCAGCGTTGTCACAGGGTTTCGGGAGACCCAGTACTTC. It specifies CSVVTGFRETQYF.

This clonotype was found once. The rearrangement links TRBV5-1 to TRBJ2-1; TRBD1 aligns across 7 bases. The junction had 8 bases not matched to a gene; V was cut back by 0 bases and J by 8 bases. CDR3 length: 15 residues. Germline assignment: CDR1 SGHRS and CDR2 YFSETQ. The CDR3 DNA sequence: TGCGCCAGCAGCTTGGATGACAGGGAAAGCTATGAGCAGTTCTTC. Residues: CASSLDDRESYEQFF.